This T cell receptor (beta chain) was recorded in a study of graft-versus-host responses after intestinal transplantation. Study-wide background: Recipients underwent multivisceral, liver-intestinal, or isolated intestinal transplants.

CDR3 length: 16 residues. V was trimmed by 4 bases and J by 1 base, leaving 14 bases between them. Germline V gives CDR1 MNHNS, CDR2 SASEGT. In the case of this clone: The antigen remains undetermined.

The protocol was immunoSEQ multiplex PCR, while the TCRdb copy is restricted to in-frame clones and leaves out a portion. Counted here are over 55,000 clones, less than 95% occurring once; the ten biggest clones make up 1.3%. The receptor comes from a human donor who received an intestinal transplant. The chain couples TRBV6-1 to TRBJ1-5; D is perhaps TRBD1 (5 bases). The sequences come from unstimulated CD8+ T cells sorted from spleen or lymph node cells, collected before intestinal transplant. The CDR3: CASSGYRRGSNQPQHF. The CDR3 coding sequence is TGTGCCAGCAGTGGCTACAGAAGGGGCAGCAATCAGCCCCAGCATTTT.